A single sample is the source of the 10 T cell receptor beta chains below, sequenced in a study of CD8 T cells in Susac syndrome. Random hexamers served to reverse transcribe roughly 0.5 to 1 ug RNA. TCRdb ran MiXCR on the immunoSEQ multiplex PCR reads and lists one entry per CDR3 protein. The table records some 260,000 distinct CDR3 sequences, about 85% of them present only once. The source material was CD8+ T cells from PBMCs. All receptors derive from a human donor with multiple sclerosis.

This rearrangement joins TRBV29-1 to TRBJ2-1; 7 nucleotides line up with TRBD1. V shed 0 bases, J shed 9 bases, and the junction held 29 bases outside the gene matches. The CDR3 has 21 amino acids. From germline, CDR1 is SQVTM and CDR2 ANQGSEA. The CDR3 sequence: CSVEDRRAPTTPDRYRSEQFF. DNA for the CDR3: TGCAGCGTTGAAGATCGACGCGCCCCAACGACGCCGGACAGGTACAGGAGTGAGCAGTTCTTC.

The chain is built from TRBV3-1 and TRBJ2-5; TRBD2 agrees at 8 bases. V lost 3 bases and J lost 2; bases outside the gene matches: 5. The CDR3 covers 15 residues. The V gene's germline CDR1 is LGHDT and CDR2 YNNKEL (reference sequence). Here the CDR3 reads CASSHPLADQETQYF. In DNA form, the CDR3 reads TGTGCCAGCAGCCACCCACTAGCGGATCAAGAGACCCAGTACTTC.

The chain employs TRBV12-3 or TRBV12-4 and TRBJ1-5; D is undetermined. The CDR3 runs to 12 residues. V lost 4 bases, J lost 5 bases, and 6 bases lay in between. The CDR3 here is CASSSPDQPQHF. In DNA form, the CDR3 reads TGTGCCAGCAGTTCCCCCGATCAGCCCCAGCATTTT.

The V gene is TRBV7-9, the J gene TRBJ2-7; D remains unclear. The CDR3 totals 13 residues. CDR1 SEHNR and CDR2 FQNEAQ come from the germline V gene (reference sequence). V was cut by 3 bases and J by 2 bases, with 8 bases left in between. CDR3 nucleotides: TGTGCCAGCAGCTTTAGCAATACCTACGAGCAGTACTTC. This encodes CASSFSNTYEQYF.

Only one count was recorded for this clonotype. V usage is TRBV28 and J usage is TRBJ1-2, with no clear D. The length of the CDR3 is 13 residues. Per the germline V gene, CDR1 is MDHEN and CDR2 is SYDVKM. V lost 3 bases to trimming and J lost 4 bases, with 9 bases between them. The CDR3 loop is CASSFRTAYGYTF. DNA of the CDR3: TGTGCCAGCAGTTTTCGGACGGCCTATGGCTACACCTTC.

This clonotype has only one observation. For the CDR3, the DNA is TGTGCCAGCAGCTTCCGCGGGCAGCGGAACACTGAAGCTTTCTTT. Translated: CASSFRGQRNTEAFF. The rearrangement links TRBV11-2 to TRBJ1-1; no clear D gene. CDR1 SGHAT and CDR2 FQNNGV come from the germline V gene. The V end was cut by 3 bases, the J end by 1 base, with 12 bases between. The length of the CDR3 is 15 residues.

The rearrangement joins TRBV6-5 to TRBJ2-5, with D uncertain. Germline lookup yields CDR1 MNHEY and CDR2 SVGAGI. V was pared by 2 bases and J by 4 bases, with 8 bases between. CDR3 length: 13 residues. The DNA of the CDR3 is TGTGCCAGCAGTTACGTAGCCCCAGAGACCCAGTACTTC. Translation: CASSYVAPETQYF.

The rearrangement links TRBV7-6 to TRBJ2-7; D is uncertain. Germline values: CDR1 SGHVS, CDR2 FNYEAQ. The V gene lost 1 base and the J gene lost 0 bases, with 10 bases spanning the gap. This CDR3 is 15 amino acids long. CDR3 in amino acids: CASSLEASSSYEQYF. CDR3 nucleotide sequence: TGTGCCAGCAGCTTAGAGGCGTCGAGCTCCTACGAGCAGTACTTC.

V and J are TRBV27 and TRBJ2-7; D is ambiguous. Deletions cut 0 bases from V and 4 bases from J, with 7 bases between. Germline V CDR1 and CDR2: MNHEY, SMNVEV (reference sequence). This CDR3 region has 13 residues. The CDR3 loop reads CASSLSPTYEQYF. The CDR3 nucleotides are TGTGCCAGCAGTTTATCGCCTACTTACGAGCAGTACTTC.

This clonotype has a handful of counts. The chain recombines TRBV12-5 with TRBJ2-2; D not resolved. The CDR3 loop spans 14 amino acids. Germline values: CDR1 LGHNT, CDR2 FRNRAP. Trimming stripped 6 bases from V and 9 bases from J, with 17 bases between. CDR3 loop: CASGVRAERRELFF. Written as DNA, the CDR3 is TGTGCTAGTGGGGTTCGCGCGGAGAGGCGGGAGCTGTTTTTT.